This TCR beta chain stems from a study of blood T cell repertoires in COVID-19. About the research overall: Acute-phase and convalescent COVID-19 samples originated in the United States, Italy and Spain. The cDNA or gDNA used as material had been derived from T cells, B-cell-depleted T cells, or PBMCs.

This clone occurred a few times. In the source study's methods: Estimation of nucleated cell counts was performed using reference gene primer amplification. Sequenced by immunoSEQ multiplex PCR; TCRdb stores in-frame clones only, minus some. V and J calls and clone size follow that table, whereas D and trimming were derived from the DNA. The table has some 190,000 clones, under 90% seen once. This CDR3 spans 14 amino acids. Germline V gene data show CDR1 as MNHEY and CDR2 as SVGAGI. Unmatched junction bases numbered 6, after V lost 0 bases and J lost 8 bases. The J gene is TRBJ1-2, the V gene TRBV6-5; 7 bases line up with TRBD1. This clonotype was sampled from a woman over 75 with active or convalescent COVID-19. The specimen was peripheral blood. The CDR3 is CASSYSEQGKGYTF. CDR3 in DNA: TGTGCCAGCAGTTACTCGGAACAGGGGAAGGGCTACACCTTC.